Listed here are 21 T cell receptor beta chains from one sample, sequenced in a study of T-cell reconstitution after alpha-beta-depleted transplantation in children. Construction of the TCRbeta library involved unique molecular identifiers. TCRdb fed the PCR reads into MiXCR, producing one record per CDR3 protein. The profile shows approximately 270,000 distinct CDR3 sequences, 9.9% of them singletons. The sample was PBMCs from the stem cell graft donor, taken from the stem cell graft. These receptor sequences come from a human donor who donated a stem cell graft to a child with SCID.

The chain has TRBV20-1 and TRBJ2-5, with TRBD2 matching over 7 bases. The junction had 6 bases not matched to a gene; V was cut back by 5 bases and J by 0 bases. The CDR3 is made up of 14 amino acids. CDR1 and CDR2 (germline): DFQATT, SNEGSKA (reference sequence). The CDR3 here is CSAADGGYQETQYF. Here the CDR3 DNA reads TGCAGTGCTGCGGACGGGGGGTACCAAGAGACCCAGTACTTC.

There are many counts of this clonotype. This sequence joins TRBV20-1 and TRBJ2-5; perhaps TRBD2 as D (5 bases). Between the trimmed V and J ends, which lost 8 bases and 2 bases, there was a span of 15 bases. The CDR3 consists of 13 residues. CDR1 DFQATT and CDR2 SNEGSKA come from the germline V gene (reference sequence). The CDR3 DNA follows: TGCAGTCCCACCGGGAACATGCAAGAGACCCAGTACTTC. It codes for CSPTGNMQETQYF.

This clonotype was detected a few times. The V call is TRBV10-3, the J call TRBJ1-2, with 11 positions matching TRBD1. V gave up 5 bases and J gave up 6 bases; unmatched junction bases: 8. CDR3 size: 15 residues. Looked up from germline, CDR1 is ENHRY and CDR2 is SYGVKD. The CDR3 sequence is CAISSGQGADDGYTF. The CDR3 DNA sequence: TGTGCCATCAGTTCCGGACAGGGGGCCGATGATGGCTACACCTTC.

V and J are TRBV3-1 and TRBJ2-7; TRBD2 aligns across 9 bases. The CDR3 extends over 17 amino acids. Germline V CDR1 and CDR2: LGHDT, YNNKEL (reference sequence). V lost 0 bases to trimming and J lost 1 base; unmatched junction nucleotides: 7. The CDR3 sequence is CASSQDKVLAGSYEQYF. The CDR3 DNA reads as TGTGCCAGCAGCCAAGATAAGGTTCTAGCGGGGTCCTACGAGCAGTACTTC.

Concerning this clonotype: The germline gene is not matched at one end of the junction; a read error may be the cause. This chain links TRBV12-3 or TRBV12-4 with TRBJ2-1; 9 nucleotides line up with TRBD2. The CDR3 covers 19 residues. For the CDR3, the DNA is TGTGCCAGCAGCTTAGGGCCAGGGACGACTAGCGGCCCTTACAATGAGCAGTTCTTC. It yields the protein CASSLGPGTTSGPYNEQFF.

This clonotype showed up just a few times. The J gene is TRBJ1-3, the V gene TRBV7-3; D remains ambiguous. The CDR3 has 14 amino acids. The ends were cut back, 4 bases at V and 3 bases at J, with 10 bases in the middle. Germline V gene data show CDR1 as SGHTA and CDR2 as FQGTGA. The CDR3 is CASSSEGFGNTIYF. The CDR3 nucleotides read TGTGCCAGCAGCTCTGAAGGGTTTGGAAACACCATATATTTT.

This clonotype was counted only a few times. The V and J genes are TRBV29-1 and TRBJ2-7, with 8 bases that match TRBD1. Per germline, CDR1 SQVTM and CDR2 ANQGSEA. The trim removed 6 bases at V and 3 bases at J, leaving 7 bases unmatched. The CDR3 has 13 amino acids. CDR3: CSVEDRAGYEQYF. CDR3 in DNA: TGCAGCGTAGAGGACAGGGCCGGCTACGAGCAGTACTTC.

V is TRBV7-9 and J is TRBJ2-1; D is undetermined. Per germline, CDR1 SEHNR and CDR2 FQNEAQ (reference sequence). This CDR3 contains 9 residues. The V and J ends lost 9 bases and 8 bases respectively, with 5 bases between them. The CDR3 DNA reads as TGTGCCAGAACTCATGAGCAGTTCTTC. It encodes CARTHEQFF.

CDR3 sequence (DNA): TGTGCCAGCTCAGCCGGGACAGGGAAGGGAGAGACCCAGTACTTC. This gives the protein CASSAGTGKGETQYF. V and J are TRBV18 and TRBJ2-5; 9 nucleotides line up with TRBD1. Trimming removed 5 bases from V and 4 bases from J; junction bases left unmatched: 8. Germline CDR1 is KGHSH and CDR2 is LQKENI. This CDR3 has 15 residues.

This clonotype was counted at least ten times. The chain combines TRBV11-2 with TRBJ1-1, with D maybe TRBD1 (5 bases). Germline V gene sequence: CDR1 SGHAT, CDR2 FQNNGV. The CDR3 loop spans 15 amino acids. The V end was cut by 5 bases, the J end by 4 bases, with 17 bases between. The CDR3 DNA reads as TGTGCCAGCAGCCCCCGACAGCTTGAAAGCACTGAAGCTTTCTTT. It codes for CASSPRQLESTEAFF. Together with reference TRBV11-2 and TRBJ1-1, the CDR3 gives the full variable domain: EAGVAQSPRYKIIEKRQSVAFWCNPISGHATLYWYQQILGQGPKLLIQFQNNGVVDDSQLPKDRFSAERLKGVDSTLKIQPAKLEDSAVYLCASSPRQLESTEAFFGQGTRLTVV.

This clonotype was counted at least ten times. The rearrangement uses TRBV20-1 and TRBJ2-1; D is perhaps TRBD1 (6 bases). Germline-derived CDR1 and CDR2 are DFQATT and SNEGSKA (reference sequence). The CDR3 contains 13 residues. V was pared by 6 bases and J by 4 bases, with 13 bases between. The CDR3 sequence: CSAPGQVYNEQFF. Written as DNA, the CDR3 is TGCAGTGCCCCGGGACAAGTATACAATGAGCAGTTCTTC.

The CDR3 DNA follows: TGCGCCAGCAGCGTATCCGGGACTAGCGTTCACGAGCAGTACTTC. Protein: CASSVSGTSVHEQYF. The rearrangement links TRBV5-1 to TRBJ2-7; 10 bases are a match to TRBD2. V gave up 4 bases and J gave up 5 bases; unmatched junction bases: 9. The CDR3 runs to 15 residues. CDR1 and CDR2 from the germline V gene are SGHRS and YFSETQ.

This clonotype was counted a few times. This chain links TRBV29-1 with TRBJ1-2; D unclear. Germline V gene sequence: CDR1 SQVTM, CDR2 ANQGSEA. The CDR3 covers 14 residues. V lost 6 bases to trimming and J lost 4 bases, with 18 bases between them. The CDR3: CSVPFPGRPYGYTF. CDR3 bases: TGCAGCGTCCCCTTCCCCGGACGGCCCTATGGCTACACCTTC.

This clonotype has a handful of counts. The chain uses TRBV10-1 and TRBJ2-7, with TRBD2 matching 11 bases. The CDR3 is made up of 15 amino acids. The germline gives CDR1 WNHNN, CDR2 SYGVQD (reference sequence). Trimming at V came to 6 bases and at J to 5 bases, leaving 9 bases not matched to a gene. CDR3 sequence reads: CASSPFASGGNEQYF. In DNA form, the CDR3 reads TGCGCCAGCAGCCCTTTTGCTAGCGGGGGGAACGAGCAGTACTTC.

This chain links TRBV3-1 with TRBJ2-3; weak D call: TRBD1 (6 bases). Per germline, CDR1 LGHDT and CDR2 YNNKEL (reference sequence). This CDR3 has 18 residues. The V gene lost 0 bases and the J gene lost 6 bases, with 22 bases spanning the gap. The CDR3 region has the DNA TGTGCCAGCAGCCAAGATTTTGGCAGACCCAGGGGTGAGGATACGCAGTATTTT. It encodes CASSQDFGRPRGEDTQYF.

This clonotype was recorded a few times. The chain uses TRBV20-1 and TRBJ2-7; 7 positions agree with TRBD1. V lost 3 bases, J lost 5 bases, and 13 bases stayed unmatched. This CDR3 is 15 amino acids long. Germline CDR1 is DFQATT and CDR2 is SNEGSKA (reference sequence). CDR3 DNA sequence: TGCAGTGCTAGGAGGGGAGAGGGGGCGCTTCACGAGCAGTACTTC. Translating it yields CSARRGEGALHEQYF.

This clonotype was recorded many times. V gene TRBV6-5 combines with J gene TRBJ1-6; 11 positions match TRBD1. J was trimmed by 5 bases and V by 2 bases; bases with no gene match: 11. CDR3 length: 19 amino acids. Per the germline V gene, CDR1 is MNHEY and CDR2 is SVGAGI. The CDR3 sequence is CASSYIGQGAIRDNSPLHF. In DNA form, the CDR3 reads TGTGCCAGCAGTTACATTGGACAGGGGGCGATCAGGGATAATTCACCCCTCCACTTT.

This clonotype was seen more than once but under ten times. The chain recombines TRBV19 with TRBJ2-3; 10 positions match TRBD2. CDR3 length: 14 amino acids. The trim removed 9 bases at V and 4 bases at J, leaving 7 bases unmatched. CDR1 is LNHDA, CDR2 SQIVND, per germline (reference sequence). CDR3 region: CASRSGGAADTQYF. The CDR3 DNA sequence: TGTGCCAGCCGAAGCGGGGGGGCTGCAGATACGCAGTATTTT.

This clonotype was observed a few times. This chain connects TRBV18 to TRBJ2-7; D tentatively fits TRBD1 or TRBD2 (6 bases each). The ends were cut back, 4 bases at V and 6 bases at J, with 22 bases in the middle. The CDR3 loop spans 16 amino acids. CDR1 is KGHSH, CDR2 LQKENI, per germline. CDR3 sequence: CASSQTIILGGGEQYF. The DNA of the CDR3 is TGTGCCAGCTCACAAACAATAATTCTAGGGGGAGGCGAGCAGTACTTC.

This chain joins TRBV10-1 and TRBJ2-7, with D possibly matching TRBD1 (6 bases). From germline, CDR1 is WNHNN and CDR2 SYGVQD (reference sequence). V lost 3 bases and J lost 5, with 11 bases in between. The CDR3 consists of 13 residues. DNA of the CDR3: TGCGCCAGCAGTGACCACCGACAGGACGAGCAGTACTTC. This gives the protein CASSDHRQDEQYF.

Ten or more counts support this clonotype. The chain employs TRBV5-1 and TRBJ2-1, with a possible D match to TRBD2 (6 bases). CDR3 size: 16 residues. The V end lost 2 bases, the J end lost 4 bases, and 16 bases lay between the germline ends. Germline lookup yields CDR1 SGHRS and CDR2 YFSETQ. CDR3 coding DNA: TGCGCCAGCAGCTTTGAGTCTCAGGGAGGATACAATGAGCAGTTCTTC. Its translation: CASSFESQGGYNEQFF.